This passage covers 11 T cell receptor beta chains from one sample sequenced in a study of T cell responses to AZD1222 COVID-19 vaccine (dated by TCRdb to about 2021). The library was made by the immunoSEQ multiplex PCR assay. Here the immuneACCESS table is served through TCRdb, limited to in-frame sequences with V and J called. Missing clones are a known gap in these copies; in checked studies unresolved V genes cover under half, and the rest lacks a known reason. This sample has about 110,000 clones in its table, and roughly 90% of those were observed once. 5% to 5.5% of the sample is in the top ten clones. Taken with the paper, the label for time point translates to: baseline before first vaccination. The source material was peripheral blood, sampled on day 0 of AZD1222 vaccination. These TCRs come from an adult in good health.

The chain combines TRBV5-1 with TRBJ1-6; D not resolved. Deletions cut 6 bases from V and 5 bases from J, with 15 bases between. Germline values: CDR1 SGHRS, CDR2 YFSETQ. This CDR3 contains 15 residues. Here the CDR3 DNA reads TGCGCCAGCACCCCGCGGGAGCTTCATAATTCACCCCTCCACTTT. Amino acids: CASTPRELHNSPLHF.

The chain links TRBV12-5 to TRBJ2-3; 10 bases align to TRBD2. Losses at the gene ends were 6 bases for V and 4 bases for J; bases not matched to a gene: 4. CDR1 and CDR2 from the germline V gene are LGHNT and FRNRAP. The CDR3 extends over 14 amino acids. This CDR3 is CASGLAGDADTQYF. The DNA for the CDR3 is TGTGCTAGTGGCCTAGCGGGAGATGCAGATACGCAGTATTTT.

Here the CDR3 reads CASSLLGATSNQPQHF. The CDR3 bases are TGTGCCAGCAGCCTCCTCGGAGCCACGAGCAATCAGCCCCAGCATTTT. The rearrangement uses TRBV7-2 and TRBJ1-5, with D unclear. CDR3 length: 16 amino acids. Germline CDR1 is SGHTA and CDR2 is FQGNSA. The V and J ends lost 5 bases and 1 base respectively, with 15 bases between them.

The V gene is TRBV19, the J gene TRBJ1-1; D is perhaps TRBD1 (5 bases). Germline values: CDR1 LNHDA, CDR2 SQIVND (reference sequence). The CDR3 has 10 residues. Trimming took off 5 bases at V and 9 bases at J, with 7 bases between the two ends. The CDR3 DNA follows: TGTGCCAGTAGTCGGGGGAAAGCTTTCTTT. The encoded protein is CASSRGKAFF.

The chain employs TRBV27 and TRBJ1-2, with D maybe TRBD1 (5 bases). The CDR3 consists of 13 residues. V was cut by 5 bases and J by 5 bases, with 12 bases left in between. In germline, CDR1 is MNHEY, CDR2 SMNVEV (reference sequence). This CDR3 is CASSRDGPYGYTF. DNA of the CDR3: TGTGCCAGCAGTAGGGACGGTCCTTATGGCTACACCTTC.

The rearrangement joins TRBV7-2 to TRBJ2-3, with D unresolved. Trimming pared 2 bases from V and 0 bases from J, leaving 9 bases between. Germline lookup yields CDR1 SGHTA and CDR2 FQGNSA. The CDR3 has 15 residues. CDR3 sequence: CASSLWSQSTDTQYF. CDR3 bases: TGTGCCAGCAGCTTATGGTCGCAGAGCACAGATACGCAGTATTTT.

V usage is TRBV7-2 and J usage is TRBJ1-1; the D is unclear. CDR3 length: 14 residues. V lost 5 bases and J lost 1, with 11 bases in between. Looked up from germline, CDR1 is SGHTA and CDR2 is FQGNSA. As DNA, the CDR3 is TGTGCCAGCAGCACCCGGACGGGGAACACTGAAGCTTTCTTT. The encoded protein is CASSTRTGNTEAFF.

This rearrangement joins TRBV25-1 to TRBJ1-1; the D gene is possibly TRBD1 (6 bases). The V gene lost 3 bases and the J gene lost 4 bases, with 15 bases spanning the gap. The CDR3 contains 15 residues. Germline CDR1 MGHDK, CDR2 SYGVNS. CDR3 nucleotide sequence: TGTGCCAGCAGTGATGGGGGGCCGGGACGCACTGAAGCTTTCTTT. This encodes CASSDGGPGRTEAFF.

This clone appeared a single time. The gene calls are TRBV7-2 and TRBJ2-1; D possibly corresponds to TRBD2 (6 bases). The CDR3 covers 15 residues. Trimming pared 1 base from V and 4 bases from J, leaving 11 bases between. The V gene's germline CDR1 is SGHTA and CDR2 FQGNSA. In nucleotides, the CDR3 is TGTGCCAGCAGCTTAGTGGGAGGAGCTTACAATGAGCAGTTCTTC. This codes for CASSLVGGAYNEQFF.

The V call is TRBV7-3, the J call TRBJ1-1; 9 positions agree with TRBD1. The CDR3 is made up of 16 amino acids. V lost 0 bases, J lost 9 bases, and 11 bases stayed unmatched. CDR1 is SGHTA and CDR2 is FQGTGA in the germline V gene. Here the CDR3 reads CASSLTGQGGRVQAFF. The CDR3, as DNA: TGTGCCAGCAGCTTAACGGGACAGGGCGGTCGGGTTCAAGCTTTCTTT.

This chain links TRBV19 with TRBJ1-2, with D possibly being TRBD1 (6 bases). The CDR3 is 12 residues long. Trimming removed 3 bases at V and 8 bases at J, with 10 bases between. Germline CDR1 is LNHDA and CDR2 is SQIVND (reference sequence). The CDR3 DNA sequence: TGTGCCAGTAGTATGGTCCAGGGGGGCTACACCTTC. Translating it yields CASSMVQGGYTF.